Listed here is a single TCR beta chain. Only patients with CD8+CD57+ cell expansion on flow cytometry were chosen for sequencing. Therapy had not been given to patients before blood sampling. CDR3 and TCR beta VDJ profiling relied on genomic DNA as the template. TCRdb redid the calling of the reads with MiXCR, one entry per CDR3 protein. The sample holds about 200,000 distinct CDR3 sequences; more than 55% are singletons and the top ten take around 50%. The sample comes from a study of CD8+CD57+ T cells in acquired aplastic anemia. Looking at the study overall: The DNA of sorted CD4+ and CD8+ cells averaged 3.2 ug.

The V end was cut by 8 bases, the J end by 7 bases, with 18 bases between. The germline gives CDR1 SNHLY, CDR2 FYNNEI. There are 14 residues in the CDR3. Sequences were obtained from sorted CD4+, CD8+, or CD8+CD57+ T cells (not recorded which) from PBMCs. This chain uses TRBV2 with TRBJ2-1, with D possibly matching TRBD1 (5 bases). The TCR originated in a human donor with aplastic anemia. In DNA, the CDR3 is TGTGCCAGCTTACTGGGTGGTAACAGGAATGAGCAGTTCTTC. It encodes CASLLGGNRNEQFF.